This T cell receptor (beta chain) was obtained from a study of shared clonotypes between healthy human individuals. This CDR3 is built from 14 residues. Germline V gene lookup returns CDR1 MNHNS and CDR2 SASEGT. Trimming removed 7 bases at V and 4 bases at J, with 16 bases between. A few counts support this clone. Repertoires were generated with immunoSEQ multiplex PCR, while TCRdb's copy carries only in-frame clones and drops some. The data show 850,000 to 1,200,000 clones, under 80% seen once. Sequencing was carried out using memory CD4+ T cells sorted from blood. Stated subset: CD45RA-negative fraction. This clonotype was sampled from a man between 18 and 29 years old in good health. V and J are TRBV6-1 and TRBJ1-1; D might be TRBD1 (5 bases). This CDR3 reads CASTPRRGITEAFF. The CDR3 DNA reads TGTGCCAGCACCCCCCGGAGGGGAATCACTGAAGCTTTCTTT.